This record covers a single T cell receptor beta chain. Generated by immunoSEQ multiplex PCR, the TCRdb table keeps only in-frame clones and is missing some. This table holds over 120,000 clones, 75% to 95% found once. Per the germline V gene, CDR1 is SGHRS and CDR2 is YFSETQ. V was shortened by 0 bases and J by 0 bases, with 6 bases between the two germline ends. The length of the CDR3 is 15 residues. The sample originates from a study of control samples from healthy donors and cancer patients. The J gene is TRBJ2-2, the V gene TRBV5-1; D gene uncertain. Input material: blood. This receptor was identified in a man between 25 and 39 years old in good health. CDR3 nucleotides: TGCGCCAGCAGCTTGGGGGGTGCGAACACCGGGGAGCTGTTTTTT. Translation gives CASSLGGANTGELFF. Filled out from reference TRBV5-1 and TRBJ2-2, the complete variable domain reads KAGVTQTPRYLIKTRGQQVTLSCSPISGHRSVSWYQQTPGQGLQFLFEYFSETQRNKGNFPGRFSGRQFSNSRSEMNVSTLELGDSALYLCASSLGGANTGELFFGEGSRLTVL.